This entry features one TCR beta chain sequence. Its antigen is currently unknown. These data are taken from a study of cytotoxic CD8 clonotypes in ibrutinib-treated CLL. Study at large: Among the patients, around 10 presented as relapsed/refractory and fewer than 16 as treatment-naive; around 17 showed unmutated IGHV. A median 12 months of treatment, range 6 to 36, preceded the collection of response samples. Overall study results and limits: Sampling time points were not equivalent between sustained-remission and progressing patients. At the start, clonality exceeded age-matched healthy donors and followed circulating CD8+ T-cell counts.

Some clones are missing from TCRdb's copy, which holds only in-frame ones; the method was immunoSEQ multiplex PCR. The sample records 100,000 to 150,000 clones, 80% to 90% being singletons. This TCR was sampled from a human donor with chronic lymphocytic leukemia. Sequencing used PBMCs, obtained after 24 months of ibrutinib treatment.

Here the CDR3 DNA reads TGTGCCAGCAGTACAGGGGCCCCCGGGGGGGCCAACGTCCTGACTTTC. Translating gives CASSTGAPGGANVLTF. The chain has TRBV7-2 and TRBJ2-6, with TRBD1 matching over 7 bases. The V gene's germline CDR1 is SGHTA and CDR2 FQGNSA. The CDR3 totals 16 residues. The J segment lost 4 bases and the V segment lost 6 bases, leaving 9 bases of the junction unmatched.